This is a list of T cell receptor beta chains from one sample in a study of blood T cell repertoires in COVID-19. Using immunoSEQ multiplex PCR, the repertoire was profiled, and TCRdb retains in-frame clones only, with some absent. The repertoire holds roughly 100,000 clones, with approximately 88% as singletons. Source material: peripheral blood. Every receptor here comes from a human donor in a cohort sampled during active COVID-19. Each CDR3 is given with its conserved first and last residue. A D gene is named only where the DNA matches it firmly. A row's size may be missing; if present it is once, few, many or a size class.

D	V	size	J	DNA	CDR3
-	TRBV11-3	-	TRBJ2-2	TGTGCCAGCAGCCCTAGACCCTTCAGGGCCGTCCCTCGAACCGGGGAGCTGTTTTTT	CASSPRPFRAVPRTGELFF
TRBD1	TRBV6-5	-	TRBJ2-2	TGTGCCAGCAGTTCCCCATCAGGGGGCACCGGGGAGCTGTTTTTT	CASSSPSGGTGELFF
-	TRBV7-2	-	TRBJ2-1	TGTGCCAGCAGCTTAGTGGCGGGCAATGAGCAGTTCTTC	CASSLVAGNEQFF
-	TRBV3-1/TRBV3-2	-	TRBJ1-2	TGTGCCAGCAGCCGCGGACAGCAGCCTAACTATGGCTACACCTTC	CASSRGQQPNYGYTF
TRBD1	TRBV6-2/TRBV6-3	-	TRBJ1-6	TGTGCCAGCAGTTCCGGACAGGGGTCCTATAATTCACCCCTCCACTTT	CASSSGQGSYNSPLHF
-	TRBV9	-	TRBJ1-1	TGTGCCAGCAGCGTATCAATGAACACTGAAGCTTTCTTT	CASSVSMNTEAFF
TRBD2	TRBV4-2	once	TRBJ2-3	TGTGCCAGCAGCAGGGCCGGACTAGCGGGGGGCACAGATACGCAGTATTTT	CASSRAGLAGGTDTQYF
-	TRBV5-6	-	TRBJ1-5	TGTGCCAGCAGCTTGGGATCGGGTCAGCCCCAGCATTTT	CASSLGSGQPQHF
-	TRBV3-1/TRBV3-2	-	TRBJ2-7	TGTGCCAGTAGCCAAGCCGGCGAGCAGTACTTC	CASSQAGEQYF
-	TRBV6-5	-	TRBJ1-2	TGTGCCAGCAGAACACCCGGTGGCGGAGGGTATGGCTACACCTTC	CASRTPGGGGYGYTF
TRBD1	TRBV19	few	TRBJ1-1	TGTGCCAGTAGTAGCCCCGGGACAGGGGATCCTGAAGCTTTCTTT	CASSSPGTGDPEAFF
-	TRBV5-1	-	TRBJ2-3	TGCGCCAGCAGCTTGGGAGGGTCTAATACGCAGTATTTT	CASSLGGSNTQYF
-	TRBV19	-	TRBJ1-1	TGTGCCAGTAGCTTTCCGGACAGACCTATGAACACTGAAGCTTTCTTT	CASSFPDRPMNTEAFF
TRBD1	TRBV2	-	TRBJ2-7	TGTGCCAGCGGGGGACAGGTTGGCGAGCAGTACTTC	CASGGQVGEQYF
TRBD2	TRBV3-1/TRBV3-2	-	TRBJ2-3	TGTGCCAGCAGCCCAGGGACTAGCGGGCGCACAGATACGCAGTATTTT	CASSPGTSGRTDTQYF
-	TRBV9	-	TRBJ2-4	TGTGCCACCCCCTTCCACTCGGAGGACAAAAACATTCAGTACTTC	CATPFHSEDKNIQYF
-	TRBV4-1	-	TRBJ2-7	TGCGCCAGCAGCCAATTTTCCTTTTCAGGGGATCTGTACTTC	CASSQFSFSGDLYF
TRBD1	TRBV5-6	-	TRBJ1-2	TGTGCCAGCAGCCCGGGGACAGGCATACCCTATGGCTACACCTTC	CASSPGTGIPYGYTF
TRBD2	TRBV18	-	TRBJ2-1	TGTGCCAGCTCACCTCCCTCTAGCGGGGAGCGCAATGAGCAGTTCTTC	CASSPPSSGERNEQFF
-	TRBV7-9	-	TRBJ1-5	TGTGCCAGCAGGGGCCCAGGGGATCAGCCCCAGCATTTT	CASRGPGDQPQHF